The clone carrying this T cell receptor (beta chain) appeared a few times. What it recognizes is unknown. TCRdb ran MiXCR on the 5' RACE reads and lists one entry per CDR3 protein. The sample records 300,000 to 400,000 distinct CDR3 sequences, 6.2% being singletons. These data belong to a study of T cells after yellow fever vaccination. General observations from the study: FACS-sorted repertoires could contain abundant clonotypes contaminating from the bulk population.

The V end was cut by 5 bases, the J end by 0 bases, with 18 bases between. CDR3 length: 17 residues. Germline V CDR1 and CDR2: SGHRS, YFSETQ. The material sequenced was PBMCs, taken 5 days after the yellow fever booster vaccination. The chain uses TRBV5-1 and TRBJ2-1, with a weak D call TRBD1 (6 bases). This receptor was identified in a man aged 25-45 years who received the YFV17D yellow fever vaccine. The CDR3 bases are TGCGCCAGCAGGTTTCGTACAGGGCCATCCTCCTACAATGAGCAGTTCTTC. Translation gives CASRFRTGPSSYNEQFF.